This entry lists 13 T cell receptor beta chains sequenced from one sample in a study of T cell changes during pregnancy in multiple sclerosis. Clones were read by immunoSEQ multiplex PCR, and TCRdb kept only the in-frame ones, dropping some. Of 46,000 or so clones in the sample, around 93% were seen once. Here the sequenced sample was CD8+ T cells from peripheral blood mononuclear cells, taken after pregnancy. The receptors come from a female donor with multiple sclerosis, enrolled in a pregnancy study.

The rearrangement uses TRBV7-9 and TRBJ1-2; 7 bases fit TRBD1. CDR1 and CDR2 from the germline V gene are SEHNR and FQNEAQ (reference sequence). V dropped 6 bases and J dropped 6; count of bases not matched to a gene: 7. There are 13 residues in the CDR3. This CDR3 is CASRSTGADGYTF. CDR3 bases: TGTGCCAGCAGATCCACAGGGGCCGATGGCTACACCTTC.

V usage is TRBV6-5 and J usage is TRBJ2-3; tentatively, D is TRBD1 (6 bases). CDR1 and CDR2 (germline): MNHEY, SVGAGI. Trimming pared 0 bases from V and 5 bases from J, leaving 9 bases between. This CDR3 has 14 amino acids. The CDR3 here is CASSYSRQEDTQYF. The CDR3 nucleotides are TGTGCCAGCAGTTACTCCCGACAGGAAGATACGCAGTATTTT.

This clone was seen just once. The CDR3 reads CASSQYWGGPNEKLFF. The CDR3 nucleotides read TGCGCCAGCAGCCAATACTGGGGGGGCCCTAATGAAAAACTGTTTTTT. The genes are TRBV4-1 and TRBJ1-4, with TRBD1 as a possible D gene (6 bases). Looked up from germline, CDR1 is MGHRA and CDR2 is YSYEKL. This CDR3 contains 16 residues. Between the trimmed V and J ends, which lost 2 bases and 3 bases, there was a span of 13 bases.

The chain links TRBV28 to TRBJ2-1; 13 bases fit TRBD2. The J segment lost 4 bases and the V segment lost 2 bases, leaving 14 bases of the junction unmatched. Germline loops: CDR1 MDHEN, CDR2 SYDVKM. The CDR3 loop spans 20 amino acids. The CDR3: CASSLQLIRTSGRSYNEQFF. DNA of the CDR3: TGTGCCAGCAGTTTACAGCTAATTAGGACTAGCGGGAGATCGTACAATGAGCAGTTCTTC.

The J gene is TRBJ1-2, the V gene TRBV7-9; the match to TRBD1 covers 8 bases. From germline, CDR1 is SEHNR and CDR2 FQNEAQ (reference sequence). The CDR3 spans 15 residues. With V trimmed by 3 bases and J by 2 bases, 5 bases remained unmatched. The CDR3 DNA reads TGTGCCAGCAGCTTCCCGGGACAGGACAACTATGGCTACACCTTC. Translating it yields CASSFPGQDNYGYTF.

The chain employs TRBV27 and TRBJ1-2, with unresolved D. The CDR3 spans 13 residues. V was pared by 3 bases and J by 3 bases, with 8 bases between. Germline values: CDR1 MNHEY, CDR2 SMNVEV (reference sequence). CDR3 nucleotides: TGTGCCAGCAGTTTTGGCATCGACTATGGCTACACCTTC. This encodes CASSFGIDYGYTF.

V is TRBV7-6 and J is TRBJ2-1; the D gene is possibly TRBD2 (6 bases). The CDR3 contains 17 residues. V was pared by 1 base and J by 1 base, with 14 bases between. Germline CDR1 is SGHVS and CDR2 is FNYEAQ. CDR3 amino acids: CASSLDVTGVSYNEQFF. The CDR3 DNA sequence: TGTGCCAGCAGCTTAGACGTCACGGGAGTATCCTACAATGAGCAGTTCTTC.

The chain uses TRBV4-2 and TRBJ2-1; 8 positions agree with TRBD2. This CDR3 comprises 18 residues. Germline V lookup: CDR1 LGHNA, CDR2 YNFKEQ. V shed 3 bases and J 0 bases; nucleotides not matched to a gene: 10. In nucleotides, the CDR3 is TGTGCCAGCAGCCACCCCTTCGCGGGGGGACTCTCCTACAATGAGCAGTTCTTC. Translation: CASSHPFAGGLSYNEQFF.

Here the CDR3 reads CASSYSTSGSNEQFF. CDR3 bases: TGTGCCAGCAGTTACTCGACTAGCGGGAGCAATGAGCAGTTCTTC. This chain joins TRBV6-5 and TRBJ2-1; TRBD2 matches at 12 bases. CDR3 length: 15 residues. V lost 0 bases and J lost 6; bases outside the gene matches: 0. Germline V CDR1 and CDR2: MNHEY, SVGAGI.

This chain uses TRBV28 with TRBJ2-2, with D perhaps matching TRBD2 (6 bases). Germline loops: CDR1 MDHEN, CDR2 SYDVKM. Trimming took off 6 bases at V and 1 base at J, with 12 bases between the two ends. The CDR3 length is 15 residues. The CDR3 region has the DNA TGTGCCAGCAGGATTTGGCGGGAGAACACCGGGGAGCTGTTTTTT. Protein sequence: CASRIWRENTGELFF.

The chain carries TRBV7-9 and TRBJ2-3, with D tentatively TRBD2 (6 bases). The ends were cut back, 1 base at V and 4 bases at J, with 18 bases in the middle. CDR1 and CDR2 from the germline V gene are SEHNR and FQNEAQ (reference sequence). The CDR3 contains 17 residues. The CDR3 bases are TGTGCCAGCAGCTTAGGGAGGGCAGGAGGACTATCAGATACGCAGTATTTT. Its translation is CASSLGRAGGLSDTQYF.

The chain joins TRBV7-6 to TRBJ1-2; D may be TRBD1 (6 bases). This CDR3 has 15 amino acids. CDR1 is SGHVS and CDR2 is FNYEAQ in the germline V gene. V was pared by 5 bases and J by 4 bases, with 17 bases between. The CDR3 DNA reads as TGTGCCAGCAGCCCCCTCCTAGACAGGAGCTATGGCTACACCTTC. Its translation is CASSPLLDRSYGYTF.

The rearrangement links TRBV9 to TRBJ1-1; D is uncertain. V lost 0 bases and J 3 bases, leaving 9 bases between the germline ends. Germline V gives CDR1 SGDLS, CDR2 YYNGEE. The CDR3 is 14 amino acids. Here the CDR3 DNA reads TGTGCCAGCAGCGTAGACTGGCAGGACACTGAAGCTTTCTTT. Translated, it gives CASSVDWQDTEAFF. The full variable domain, rest sourced from reference TRBV9 and TRBJ1-1, is DSGVTQTPKHLITATGQRVTLRCSPRSGDLSVYWYQQSLDQGLQFLIQYYNGEERAKGNILERFSAQQFPDLHSELNLSSLELGDSALYFCASSVDWQDTEAFFGQGTRLTVV.